Listed below are T cell receptor beta chains from one sample, sequenced in a study of blood T cells in healthy people across ages. TCRdb reanalysed the 5' RACE reads using MiXCR and keeps one entry per CDR3 protein. The table shows around 580,000 distinct CDR3 sequences, with roughly 48% occurring only once. The sample was blood. The receptors were sampled from a man older than 75 in good health. The CDR3 runs from the conserved cysteine through the conserved F or W. The order of the fields is CDR3 protein, CDR3 DNA, D gene, V gene, J gene, clone size. D genes are given only for firm matches. Some rows have no size entry. The others give once, few or many, or a class for an expanded clone.

CDR3: CASSLGGTGDGEQYF; DNA: TGCGCCAGCAGCTTGGGAGGGACAGGGGACGGGGAGCAGTACTTC; D: TRBD1; V: TRBV5-1; J: TRBJ2-5; size: NA
CDR3: CASSQTVSGYEQYF; DNA: TGTGCCAGCAGCCAAACAGTGTCCGGCTACGAGCAGTACTTC; D: NA; V: TRBV3-1; J: TRBJ2-7; size: NA
CDR3: CASSSGDRASHGYTF; DNA: TGTGCCAGCAGCTCCGGGGACAGGGCTTCCCATGGCTACACCTTC; D: TRBD1; V: TRBV7-2; J: TRBJ1-2; size: NA
CDR3: CASSPGRGISPLHF; DNA: TGTGCCAGCAGCCCGGGACGGGGAATTTCACCCCTCCACTTT; D: NA; V: TRBV12-3/TRBV12-4; J: TRBJ1-6; size: NA
CDR3: CASRQQVPSDEQFF; DNA: TGTGCCAGCAGGCAACAGGTCCCTTCCGATGAGCAGTTCTTC; D: NA; V: TRBV12-3/TRBV12-4; J: TRBJ2-1; size: NA
CDR3: CASSSQGMGYNEQFF; DNA: TGTGCCAGCAGTTCACAGGGGATGGGATACAATGAGCAGTTCTTC; D: TRBD1; V: TRBV12-3/TRBV12-4; J: TRBJ2-1; size: few
CDR3: CASSRGPNERGYF; DNA: TGTGCCAGTAGCAGGGGCCCAAACGAGCGGGGGTACTTC; D: NA; V: TRBV6-5; J: TRBJ2-5; size: few
CDR3: CASSIRTSGRTDTQYF; DNA: TGTGCCAGCAGTATCCGGACTAGCGGACGCACAGATACGCAGTATTTT; D: TRBD2; V: TRBV27; J: TRBJ2-3; size: NA
CDR3: CASSVLAGPNEQYF; DNA: TGTGCCAGCAGCGTACTAGCGGGTCCCAATGAGCAGTACTTC; D: TRBD2; V: TRBV9; J: TRBJ2-5; size: NA
CDR3: CSARQGANYGNTF; DNA: TGCAGTGCGAGACAGGGGGCTAACTATGGCAACACCTTC; D: TRBD1; V: TRBV20-1; J: TRBJ1-2; size: NA
CDR3: CASSEGTDVYGYTF; DNA: TGTGCCAGCAGTGAGGGGACCGACGTCTATGGCTACACCTTC; D: NA; V: TRBV2; J: TRBJ1-2; size: NA
CDR3: CASSLTGSAEQYF; DNA: TGTGCCAGCAGCCTTACAGGGTCCGCCGAGCAGTACTTC; D: NA; V: TRBV7-2; J: TRBJ2-7; size: NA
CDR3: CSGSKGARSYEQYF; DNA: TGCAGTGGAAGCAAGGGGGCGAGGTCCTACGAGCAGTACTTC; D: TRBD1; V: TRBV20-1; J: TRBJ2-7; size: NA
CDR3: CASSTGTRGSPLHF; DNA: TGTGCCAGCAGCACCGGGACAAGGGGTTCACCCCTCCACTTT; D: NA; V: TRBV7-2; J: TRBJ1-6; size: few